This T cell receptor (beta chain) was recovered during a study of T cell responses to AZD1222 COVID-19 vaccine. Worth noting for this clone: Antigen specificity is unknown.

Produced via immunoSEQ multiplex PCR; TCRdb's table is partial and in-frame only. The profile shows 75,000 to 90,000 clones, approximately 85% of them singletons. Between the trimmed V and J ends, which lost 7 bases and 9 bases, there was a span of 10 bases. Germline V gives CDR1 SNHLY, CDR2 FYNNEI. The CDR3 loop spans 11 amino acids. Points from the study as a whole: CD4 TCRs linked to vaccination spanned spike, dominating at 160-218 and 743-854.

The receptor comes from an adult in good health. The sample here was peripheral blood, taken on day 0 of AZD1222 vaccination. The chain is built from TRBV2 and TRBJ2-1; D perhaps matches TRBD2 (5 bases). CDR3 residues: CASISESEQFF. In DNA, the CDR3 is TGTGCCAGCATTAGCGAGAGTGAGCAGTTCTTC.